This is a list of T cell receptor beta chains from one sample in a study of Ad26.COV2.S vaccination and SARS-CoV-2 variants. Libraries were prepared by immunoSEQ multiplex PCR; TCRdb keeps only in-frame clonotypes and omits some of them. The sample carries about half a million clones, around 89% recorded once. The sequencing here drew on peripheral blood, taken in a trial of Ad26.COV2.S vaccine versus placebo. Receptors originate from a person between 18 and 65 years old who received the Ad26.COV2.S COVID-19 vaccine or a placebo. CDR3s include the opening cysteine and the closing phenylalanine or tryptophan. A D gene is named only where the DNA matches it firmly. Size is omitted from some rows. Given values are once, few, many or a class for expanded clones.

>TRBJ1-4|TRBV4-1|NA|NA
CASSPQTGGSNEKLFF
>TRBJ2-3|TRBV7-9|TRBD1|NA
CASSPSTGQGEFPDTQYF
>TRBJ2-5|TRBV5-1|TRBD2|NA
CASSFLAGGTQETQYF
>TRBJ1-1|TRBV2|NA|NA
CASRARIGYTEAFF
>TRBJ1-4|TRBV7-9|NA|NA
CASSPQPGVGEKLFF
>TRBJ2-2|TRBV3-1/TRBV3-2|NA|NA
CASSQSIGGSRTGELFF
>TRBJ1-1|TRBV4-1|NA|few
CASSQGPGLDTEAFF
>TRBJ1-1|TRBV15|TRBD1|NA
CATSRETVRQGVGAFF
>TRBJ2-5|TRBV3-1/TRBV3-2|NA|NA
CASSQDWLEETQYF
>TRBJ2-3|TRBV6-1|TRBD2|NA
CASSEEAGGPDTQYF
>TRBJ2-1|TRBV28|TRBD2|NA
CASSSPGLASYHNEQFF
>TRBJ1-6|TRBV19|NA|NA
CASSIYVGSPLHF
>TRBJ2-7|TRBV28|TRBD2|NA
CASSSGSSYEQYF
>TRBJ1-2|TRBV6-5|TRBD1|NA
CASSQWGQNNGYTF
>TRBJ1-1|TRBV7-6|NA|NA
CASSLKIEGNTEAFF